The present T cell receptor (beta chain) was sequenced within a study of PD-1 blockade in classical Hodgkin lymphoma. Study-level results: TCR diversity rose significantly by C4D1 in CD4+ but not CD8+ cells. Later analyses included only patients treated at least 1 year post-ASCT. The diversity seen at baseline in complete responders resembled that of newly diagnosed patients.

Details on this clone: Its antigen remains unidentified.

Assay: immunoSEQ multiplex PCR; the TCRdb copy retains only in-frame clones and omits some. This repertoire shows 20,000 to 30,000 clones, about 81% found once; its top ten account for around 6.2%. Trimming removed 1 base from V and 2 bases from J, with 11 bases in between. The CDR3 runs to 15 residues. The germline V gene encodes CDR1 MNHEY and CDR2 SMNVEV (reference sequence). Documented time point: cycle 4 day 1 (C4D1), after more than 5 weeks of nivolumab. All trial patients relapsed after autologous stem cell transplantation. Responses achieved at best were complete response, partial response or progressive disease.

The rearrangement joins TRBV27 to TRBJ1-2; D is undetermined. The input for sequencing was peripheral blood mononuclear cells (PBMCs), taken before the fourth cycle of nivolumab. This receptor was taken from a human donor with classical Hodgkin lymphoma. The CDR3 region has the DNA TGTGCCAGCAGTTTATTGGAGGGAGGAAACTATGGCTACACCTTC. It is translated as CASSLLEGGNYGYTF.